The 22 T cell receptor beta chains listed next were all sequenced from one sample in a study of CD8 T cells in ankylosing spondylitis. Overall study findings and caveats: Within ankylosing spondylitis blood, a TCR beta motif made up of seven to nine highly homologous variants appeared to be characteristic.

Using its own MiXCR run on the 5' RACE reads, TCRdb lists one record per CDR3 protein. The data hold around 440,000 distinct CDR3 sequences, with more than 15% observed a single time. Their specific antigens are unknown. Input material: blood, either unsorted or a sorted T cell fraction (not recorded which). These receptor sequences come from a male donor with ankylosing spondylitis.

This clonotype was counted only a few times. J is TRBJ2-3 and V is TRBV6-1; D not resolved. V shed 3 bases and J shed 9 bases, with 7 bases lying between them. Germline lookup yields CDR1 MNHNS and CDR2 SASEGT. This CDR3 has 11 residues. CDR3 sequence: CASSEAMTQYF. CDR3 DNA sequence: TGTGCCAGCAGTGAGGCCATGACGCAGTATTTT.

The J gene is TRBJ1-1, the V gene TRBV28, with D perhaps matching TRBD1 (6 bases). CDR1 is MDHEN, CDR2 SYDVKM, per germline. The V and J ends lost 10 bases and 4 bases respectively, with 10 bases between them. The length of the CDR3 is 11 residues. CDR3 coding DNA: TGTGCCACCCAAGGGGGCACTGAAGCTTTCTTT. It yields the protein CATQGGTEAFF.

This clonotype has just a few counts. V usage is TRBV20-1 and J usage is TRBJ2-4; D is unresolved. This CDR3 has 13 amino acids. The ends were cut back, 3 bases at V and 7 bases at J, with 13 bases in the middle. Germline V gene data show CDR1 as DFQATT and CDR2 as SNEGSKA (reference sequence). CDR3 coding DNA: TGCAGTGCTAGGCCTTCGTCAGCCAACATTCAGTACTTC. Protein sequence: CSARPSSANIQYF.

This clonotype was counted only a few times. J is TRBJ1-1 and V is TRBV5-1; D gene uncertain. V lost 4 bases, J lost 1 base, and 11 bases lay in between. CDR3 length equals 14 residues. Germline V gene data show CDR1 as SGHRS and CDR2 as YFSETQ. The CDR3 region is CASSHNGENTEAFF. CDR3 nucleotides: TGCGCCAGCAGCCATAACGGGGAGAACACTGAAGCTTTCTTT.

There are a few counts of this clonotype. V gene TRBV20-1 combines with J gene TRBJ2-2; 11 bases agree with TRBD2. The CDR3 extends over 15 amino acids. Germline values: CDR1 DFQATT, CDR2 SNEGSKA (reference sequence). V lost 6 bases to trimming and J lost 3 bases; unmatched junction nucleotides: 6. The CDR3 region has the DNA TGCAGTGCGCCTCGTAGCGGGAGGGACACCGGGGAGCTGTTTTTT. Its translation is CSAPRSGRDTGELFF.

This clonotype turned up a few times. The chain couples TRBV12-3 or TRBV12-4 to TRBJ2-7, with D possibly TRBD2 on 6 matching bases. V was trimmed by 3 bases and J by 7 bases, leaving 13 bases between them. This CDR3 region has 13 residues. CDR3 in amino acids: CASSLLGGGEQYF. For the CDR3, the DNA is TGTGCCAGCAGTTTGTTGGGGGGTGGGGAGCAGTACTTC.

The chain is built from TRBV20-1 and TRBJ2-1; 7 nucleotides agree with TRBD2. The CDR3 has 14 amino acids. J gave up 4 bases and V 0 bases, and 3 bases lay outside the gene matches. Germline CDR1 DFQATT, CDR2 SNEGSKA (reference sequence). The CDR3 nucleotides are TGCAGTGCTAGAGAGCTAGCGGAGTACAATGAGCAGTTCTTC. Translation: CSARELAEYNEQFF.

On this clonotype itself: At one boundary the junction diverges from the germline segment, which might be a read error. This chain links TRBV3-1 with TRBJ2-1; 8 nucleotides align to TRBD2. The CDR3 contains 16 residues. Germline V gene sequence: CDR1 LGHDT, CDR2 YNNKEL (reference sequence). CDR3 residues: CASSQGLATTYNEQFF. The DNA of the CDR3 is TGTGCCAGCAGCCAAGGACTAGCGACCACCTATAATGAGCAGTTCTTC.

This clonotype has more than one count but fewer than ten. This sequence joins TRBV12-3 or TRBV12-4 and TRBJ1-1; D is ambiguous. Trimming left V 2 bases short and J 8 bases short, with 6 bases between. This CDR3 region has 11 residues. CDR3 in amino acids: CASSLKVEAFF. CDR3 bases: TGTGCCAGCAGTTTAAAGGTAGAAGCTTTCTTT.

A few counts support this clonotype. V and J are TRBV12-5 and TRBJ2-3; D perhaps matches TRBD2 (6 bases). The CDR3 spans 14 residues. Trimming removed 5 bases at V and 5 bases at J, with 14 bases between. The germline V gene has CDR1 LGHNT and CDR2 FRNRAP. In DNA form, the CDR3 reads TGTGCTAGTGGTCGGGACTCCCGGGAAGATACGCAGTATTTT. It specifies CASGRDSREDTQYF.

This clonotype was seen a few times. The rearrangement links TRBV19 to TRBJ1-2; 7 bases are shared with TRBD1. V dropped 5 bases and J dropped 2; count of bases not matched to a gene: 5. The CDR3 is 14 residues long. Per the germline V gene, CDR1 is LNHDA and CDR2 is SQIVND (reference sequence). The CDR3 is CASSSDRVNYGYTF. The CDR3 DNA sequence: TGTGCCAGTAGTTCCGACAGGGTCAACTATGGCTACACCTTC.

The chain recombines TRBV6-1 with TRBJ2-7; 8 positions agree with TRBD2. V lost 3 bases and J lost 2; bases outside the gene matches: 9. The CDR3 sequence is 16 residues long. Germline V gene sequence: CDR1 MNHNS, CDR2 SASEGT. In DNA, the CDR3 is TGTGCCAGCAGTGAGTCGGGGAGCGGGAGACCCTACGAGCAGTACTTC. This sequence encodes CASSESGSGRPYEQYF.

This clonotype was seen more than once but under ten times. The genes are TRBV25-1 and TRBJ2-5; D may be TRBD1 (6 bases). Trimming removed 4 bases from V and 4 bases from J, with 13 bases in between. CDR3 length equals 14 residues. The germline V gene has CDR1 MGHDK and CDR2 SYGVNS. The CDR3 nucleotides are TGTGCCAGCAGTGTTTACAGGGTAGTAGAGACCCAGTACTTC. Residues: CASSVYRVVETQYF. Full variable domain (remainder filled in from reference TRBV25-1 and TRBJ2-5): EADIYQTPRYLVIGTGKKITLECSQTMGHDKMYWYQQDPGMELHLIHYSYGVNSTEKGDLSSESTVSRIRTEHFPLTLESARPSHTSQYLCASSVYRVVETQYFGPGTRLLVL.

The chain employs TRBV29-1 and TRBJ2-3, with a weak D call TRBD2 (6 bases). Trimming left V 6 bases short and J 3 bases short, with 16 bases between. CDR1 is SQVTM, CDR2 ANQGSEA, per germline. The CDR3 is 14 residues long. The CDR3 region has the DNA TGCAGCGTCGCCTTTGCGGGGAGGACAGATACGCAGTATTTT. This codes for CSVAFAGRTDTQYF.

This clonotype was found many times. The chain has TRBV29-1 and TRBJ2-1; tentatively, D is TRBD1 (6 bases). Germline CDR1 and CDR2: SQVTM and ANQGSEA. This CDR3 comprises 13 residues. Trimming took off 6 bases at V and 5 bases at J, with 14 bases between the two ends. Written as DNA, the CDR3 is TGCAGCGTCACAGGGTCCCCCAACAATGAGCAGTTCTTC. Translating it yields CSVTGSPNNEQFF.

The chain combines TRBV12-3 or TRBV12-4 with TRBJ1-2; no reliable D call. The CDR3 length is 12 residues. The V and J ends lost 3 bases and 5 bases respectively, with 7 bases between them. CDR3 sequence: CASSLGRYGYTF. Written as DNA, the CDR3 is TGTGCCAGCAGTTTGGGAAGATATGGCTACACCTTC.

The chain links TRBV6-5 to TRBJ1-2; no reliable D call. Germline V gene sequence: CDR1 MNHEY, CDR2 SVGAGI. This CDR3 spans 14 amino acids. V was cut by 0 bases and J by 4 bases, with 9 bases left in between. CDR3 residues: CASSYSVGSYGYTF. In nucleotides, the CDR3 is TGTGCCAGCAGTTACTCTGTGGGGAGCTATGGCTACACCTTC.

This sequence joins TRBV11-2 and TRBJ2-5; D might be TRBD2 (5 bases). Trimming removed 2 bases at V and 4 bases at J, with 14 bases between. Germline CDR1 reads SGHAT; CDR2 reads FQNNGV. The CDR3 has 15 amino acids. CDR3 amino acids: CASSLSRGRGETQYF. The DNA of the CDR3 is TGTGCCAGCAGCTTAAGTCGGGGTCGCGGAGAGACCCAGTACTTC.

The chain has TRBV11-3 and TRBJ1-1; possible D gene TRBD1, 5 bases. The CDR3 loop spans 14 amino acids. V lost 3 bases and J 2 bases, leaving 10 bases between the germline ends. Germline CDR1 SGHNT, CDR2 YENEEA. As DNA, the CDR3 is TGTGCCAGCAGCTTGGGACTTTTCAACACTGAAGCTTTCTTT. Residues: CASSLGLFNTEAFF.

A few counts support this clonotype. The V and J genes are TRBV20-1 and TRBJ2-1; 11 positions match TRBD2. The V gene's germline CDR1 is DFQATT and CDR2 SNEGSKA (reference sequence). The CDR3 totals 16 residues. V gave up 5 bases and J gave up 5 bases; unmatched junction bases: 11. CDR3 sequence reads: CSAPTLAGGMNNEQFF. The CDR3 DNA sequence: TGCAGTGCTCCGACCTTAGCGGGAGGGATGAACAATGAGCAGTTCTTC.

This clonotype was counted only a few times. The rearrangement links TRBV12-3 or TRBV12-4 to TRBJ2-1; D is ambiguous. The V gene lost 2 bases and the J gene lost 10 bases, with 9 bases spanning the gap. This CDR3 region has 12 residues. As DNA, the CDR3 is TGTGCCAGCAGTTTAAGACTTCAGGAGCAGTTCTTC. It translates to CASSLRLQEQFF.

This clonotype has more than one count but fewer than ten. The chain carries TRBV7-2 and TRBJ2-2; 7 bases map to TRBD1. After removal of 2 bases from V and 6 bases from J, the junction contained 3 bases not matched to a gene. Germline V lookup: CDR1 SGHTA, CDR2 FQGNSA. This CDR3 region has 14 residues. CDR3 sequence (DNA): TGTGCCAGCAGCTTAACAGGGGCGGCCGGGGAGCTGTTTTTT. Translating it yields CASSLTGAAGELFF. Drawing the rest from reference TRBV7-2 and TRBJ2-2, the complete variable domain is GAGVSQSPSNKVTEKGKDVELRCDPISGHTALYWYRQSLGQGLEFLIYFQGNSAPDKSGLPSDRFSAERTGGSVSTLTIQRTQQEDSAVYLCASSLTGAAGELFFGEGSRLTVL.